This is a list of T cell receptor beta chains from one sample in a study of blood T cells in healthy people across ages. One entry per CDR3 protein, called by TCRdb with MiXCR from the 5' RACE reads. The data hold 700,000 to 950,000 distinct CDR3 sequences, with 43% observed a single time. Specimen: blood. The receptor source for this set is a woman aged 60-75 years in good health. CDR3s include the opening cysteine and the closing phenylalanine or tryptophan.

j_call v_call cdr3_aa
NA TRBV19 CASRPGAASYEQYF
TRBJ1-1 TRBV11-2 CASSYNRGPNTEAFF
TRBJ2-7 TRBV7-6 CASSPSGGPDEQYF
TRBJ2-7 TRBV14 CASSQESRLSYEQYF
TRBJ2-7 TRBV10-3 CAISESFSPGEQYF
TRBJ2-1 TRBV5-1 CASSSGPPTSGGGARYNEQFF
TRBJ1-1 TRBV6-2/TRBV6-3 CASSYSGRMNTEAFF
TRBJ2-5 TRBV7-6 CVSSNHRDRGLETQYF
NA TRBV21-1 CASIGFYEQYF
TRBJ2-3 TRBV7-2 CASSLPGPPQYF
NA TRBV7-2 CASSLAPSGIEQYF
TRBJ2-4 TRBV5-6 CASSFEVAKNIQYF
TRBJ2-3 TRBV7-8 CASSGTRLDTDTQYF
NA TRBV6-6 CASNWDSGYNEQYF
TRBJ2-3 TRBV6-6 CASSATGFGDTQYF
TRBJ1-6 TRBV2 CASNGLRDDNSPLHF
NA TRBV7-6 CASSLEVSSHNEQYF
TRBJ2-1 TRBV11-3 CASSAEASSYNEQFF
TRBJ2-7 TRBV20-1 CSATEGSTYEQYF
TRBJ2-5 TRBV15 CATSSARGLRRQETQYF
TRBJ2-7 TRBV18 CASSAPTGGGQYF
TRBJ2-7 TRBV20-1 CSALTGTGVLEQYF
TRBJ2-6 TRBV24-1 CATSPGPGANVLTF
TRBJ2-5 TRBV6-2/TRBV6-3 CASSSAGGGAGAQYF
TRBJ2-1 TRBV7-2 CASSWSWSGNYNEQFF
TRBJ1-5 TRBV28 CASSLFHQPQHF
TRBJ2-4 TRBV6-5 CATQLQDRLLAKNIQYF
TRBJ2-3 TRBV29-1 CSVRAGGWADTQYF
TRBJ2-3 TRBV12-3/TRBV12-4 CASNPGGIGDTQYF
TRBJ1-2 TRBV3-1 CASSQGEVGGYTF
TRBJ2-6 TRBV7-9 CASVGTGANVLTF
TRBJ2-7 TRBV7-3 CASSPKTGLSYEQYF
TRBJ2-1 TRBV6-5 CASSTQGGSYNEQFF
TRBJ2-3 TRBV18 CASSPLLAESTDTQYF
TRBJ2-6 TRBV15 CATSGVVTHSGANVPTF
TRBJ1-5 TRBV20-1 CSARETGTGNQPQHF
TRBJ2-7 TRBV5-1 CASRLGSADEQYF
TRBJ1-5 TRBV20-1 CSARGDIPNQPQHF
TRBJ2-3 TRBV20-1 CSASLDVENTQYF
TRBJ1-5 TRBV20-1 CSARDPGLGNQPQHF
TRBJ2-7 TRBV6-2/TRBV6-3 CASSYRLDSYEQYF
TRBJ2-2 TRBV20-1 CSARGSGGANTGELFF
TRBJ1-5 TRBV27 CASTPRGRGQPQHF
TRBJ2-1 TRBV11-1 CASSLGVPSSYNEQFF
TRBJ2-1 TRBV4-1 CASSHPLRGVPYNEQFF
TRBJ1-1 TRBV6-1 CASSRVQDTEAFF
NA TRBV9 CASSVAPGQGSGEQYF
TRBJ2-2 TRBV20-1 CSASTRWGMVTGELFF
TRBJ2-7 TRBV5-1 CASSSGTAPYEQYF
TRBJ2-1 TRBV6-1 CASSEALVVGSYNEQFF
TRBJ2-7 TRBV9 CASSVRPSGDEQYF
TRBJ2-1 TRBV18 CASSFRTSGTGNEQFF
TRBJ2-6 TRBV12-3/TRBV12-4 CASTRGFGANVLTF
TRBJ1-2 TRBV20-1 CSARLLTGWNYGYTF
TRBJ2-2 TRBV9 CASSAGRGANTGELFF
TRBJ1-5 TRBV4-2 CASSQGTQPQHF
NA TRBV10-3 CAIKEGQGRGETQYF